The 11 T cell receptor beta chains given below trace back to one sample, sequenced in a study of cytomegalovirus exposure and HLA in healthy donors (dated by TCRdb to between 2016 and 2019). Libraries were constructed by the immunoSEQ multiplex PCR assay. For the multiplex PCR, a mixture combining 60 forward primers for TCR Vbeta segments and 13 reverse primers for TCR Jbeta segments was used. TCRdb retrieved this table from immuneACCESS and kept in-frame rearrangements only. Not all clones are present; in checked studies, unresolved V genes account for under half, and no reason is known for the remainder. The sample includes tens of thousands of clones, with 80% observed a single time. Roughly 5.5% of the sample lies in the top ten. The source material was PBMCs. The receptors come from a male donor in good health and CMV-seronegative.

The CDR3 region has the DNA TGTGCCAGCAGTGAGCCGGGAGGTCCCTACGAGCAGTACTTC. Protein sequence: CASSEPGGPYEQYF. V usage is TRBV2 and J usage is TRBJ2-7; 7 bases map to TRBD2. This CDR3 comprises 14 residues. Germline assignment: CDR1 SNHLY and CDR2 FYNNEI. The V and J ends lost 3 bases and 2 bases, in that order; junction bases with no gene match: 4.

The genes are TRBV19 and TRBJ2-2; 10 nucleotides agree with TRBD2. Looked up from germline, CDR1 is LNHDA and CDR2 is SQIVND (reference sequence). This CDR3 spans 18 amino acids. Trimming at V came to 1 base and at J to 5 bases, leaving 10 bases not matched to a gene. CDR3 coding DNA: TGTGCCAGTAGTATAGGTAATATAGCGGGAGGATCAACCGGGGAGCTGTTTTTT. It translates to CASSIGNIAGGSTGELFF.

The V gene is TRBV5-6, the J gene TRBJ2-7; no definite D call. The CDR3 runs to 12 residues. The germline CDR1 and CDR2 sequences are SGHDT and YYEEEE. Trimming pared 0 bases from V and 3 bases from J, leaving 4 bases between. The CDR3 DNA is TGTGCCAGCAGCTTGGTCGGCTACGAGCAGTACTTC. It yields the protein CASSLVGYEQYF.

The genes are TRBV5-1 and TRBJ2-1; 8 bases match TRBD1. The trim removed 5 bases at V and 11 bases at J, leaving 21 bases unmatched. The CDR3 is 17 amino acids. The germline V gene encodes CDR1 SGHRS and CDR2 YFSETQ. The CDR3 loop is CASRLLLTGDSPSKQFF. The CDR3 DNA is TGCGCCAGCAGACTTCTATTGACAGGGGATTCGCCCTCAAAGCAGTTCTTC.

The CDR3 nucleotides are TGTGCCAGCAGGCGGGCCAATGAGCAGTTCTTC. As protein: CASRRANEQFF. The rearrangement joins TRBV6-5 to TRBJ2-1, with a possible D match to TRBD2 (5 bases). Trimming stripped 6 bases from V and 6 bases from J, with 6 bases between. The CDR3 length is 11 residues. Germline lookup yields CDR1 MNHEY and CDR2 SVGAGI.

This chain uses TRBV27 with TRBJ1-5; 9 nucleotides match TRBD1. The CDR3 spans 15 residues. V gave up 5 bases and J gave up 6 bases; unmatched junction bases: 8. The germline V gene has CDR1 MNHEY and CDR2 SMNVEV (reference sequence). The CDR3 nucleotides are TGTGCCAGCAGTCCAGGGACAGGGACGGGTCAGCCCCAGCATTTT. This encodes CASSPGTGTGQPQHF.

Note on this clone: The junction departs from germline at one end; a sequencing error may be responsible. Within the sample, other DNA sequences also encode this same CDR3. The rearrangement links TRBV6-1 to TRBJ1-2, with 9 positions matching TRBD1. This CDR3 spans 13 amino acids. Germline CDR1 and CDR2: MNHNS and SASEGT. CDR3 amino acids: CASTGQGVYGYTF. In DNA form, the CDR3 reads TGCGCCAGCACGGGACAGGGAGTCTATGGCTACACCTTC.

This chain's CDR3 is CASSLGHKNTEAFF. The DNA of the CDR3 is TGTGCCAGCAGTCTCGGACACAAGAACACTGAAGCTTTCTTT. This sequence joins TRBV6-5 and TRBJ1-1; D possibly corresponds to TRBD1 (5 bases). The germline V gene encodes CDR1 MNHEY and CDR2 SVGAGI. Trimming removed 5 bases from V and 1 base from J, with 11 bases in between. The CDR3 has 14 amino acids.

The chain has TRBV2 and TRBJ2-4; a possible D gene is TRBD2 (6 bases). This CDR3 spans 12 amino acids. V was pared by 2 bases and J by 7 bases, with 6 bases between. Germline V gene data show CDR1 as SNHLY and CDR2 as FYNNEI. DNA of the CDR3: TGTGCCAGCAGTGAAACTAGCAACATTCAGTACTTC. It is translated as CASSETSNIQYF.

This sequence joins TRBV28 and TRBJ2-7; no definite D call. V shed 5 bases and J shed 0 bases, with 8 bases lying between them. Germline CDR1 is MDHEN and CDR2 is SYDVKM. The length of the CDR3 is 13 residues. The CDR3 sequence is CASSILSSYEQYF. CDR3 in DNA: TGTGCCAGCAGTATACTTAGCTCCTACGAGCAGTACTTC.

CDR3 nucleotides: TGCGCCAGCAGCTACGGACGGCAGGGGCAGCCCCAGCATTTT. This codes for CASSYGRQGQPQHF. V and J are TRBV4-3 and TRBJ1-5; D perhaps matches TRBD1 (6 bases). This CDR3 contains 14 residues. In germline, CDR1 is LGHNA, CDR2 YSLEER. Trimming shortened V by 5 bases and J by 7 bases, and 15 bases separated the two germline ends.